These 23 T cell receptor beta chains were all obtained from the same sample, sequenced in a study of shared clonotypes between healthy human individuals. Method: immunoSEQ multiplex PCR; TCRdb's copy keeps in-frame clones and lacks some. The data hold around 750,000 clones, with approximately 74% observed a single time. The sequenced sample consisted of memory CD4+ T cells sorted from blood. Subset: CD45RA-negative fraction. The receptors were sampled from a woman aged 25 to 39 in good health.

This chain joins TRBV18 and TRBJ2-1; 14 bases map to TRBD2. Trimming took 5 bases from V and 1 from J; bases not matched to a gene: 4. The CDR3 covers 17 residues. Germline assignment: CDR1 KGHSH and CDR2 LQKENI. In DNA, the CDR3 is TGTGCCAGCTCATGGACTAGCGGGAGGAGTTCCTACAATGAGCAGTTCTTC. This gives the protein CASSWTSGRSSYNEQFF.

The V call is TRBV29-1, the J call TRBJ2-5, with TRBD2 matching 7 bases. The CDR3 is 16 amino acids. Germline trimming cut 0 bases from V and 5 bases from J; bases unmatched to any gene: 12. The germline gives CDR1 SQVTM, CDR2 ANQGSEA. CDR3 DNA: TGCAGCGTTGAAGATCCTCTGGGCGGGAGAAGGGAGACCCAGTACTTC. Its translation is CSVEDPLGGRRETQYF.

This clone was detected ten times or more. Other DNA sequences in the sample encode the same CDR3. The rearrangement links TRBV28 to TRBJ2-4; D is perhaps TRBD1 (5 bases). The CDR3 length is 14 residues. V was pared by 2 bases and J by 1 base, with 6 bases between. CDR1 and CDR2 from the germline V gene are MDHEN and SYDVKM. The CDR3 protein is CASSLRGAKNIQYF. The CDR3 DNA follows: TGTGCCAGCAGTTTAAGGGGCGCCAAAAACATTCAGTACTTC.

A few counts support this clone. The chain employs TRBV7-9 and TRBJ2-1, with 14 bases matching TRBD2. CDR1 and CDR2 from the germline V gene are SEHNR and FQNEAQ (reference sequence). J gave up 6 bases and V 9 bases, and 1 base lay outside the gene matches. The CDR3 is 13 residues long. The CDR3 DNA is TGTGCCAGAGGGACTAGCGGGAGCAATGAGCAGTTCTTC. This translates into CARGTSGSNEQFF.

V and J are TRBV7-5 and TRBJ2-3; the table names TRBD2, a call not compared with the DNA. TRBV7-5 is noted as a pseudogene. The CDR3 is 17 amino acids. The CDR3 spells CVRSFGLVRFSTDTQYF. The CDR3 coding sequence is TGTGTCAGAAGCTTTGGACTAGTGAGGTTCTCAACAGATACGCAGTATTTT.

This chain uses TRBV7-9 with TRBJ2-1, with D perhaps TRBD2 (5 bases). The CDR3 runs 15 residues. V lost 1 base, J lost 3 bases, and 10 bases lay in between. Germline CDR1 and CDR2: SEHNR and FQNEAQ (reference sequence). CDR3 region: CASSLGQRLYNEQFF. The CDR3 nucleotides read TGTGCCAGCAGCTTAGGGCAGCGGCTCTACAATGAGCAGTTCTTC.

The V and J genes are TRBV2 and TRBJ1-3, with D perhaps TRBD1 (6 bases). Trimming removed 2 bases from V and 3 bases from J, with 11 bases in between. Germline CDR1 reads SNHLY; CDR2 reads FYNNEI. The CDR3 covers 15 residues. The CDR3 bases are TGTGCCAGCAGTGAACAGACAGGCCTTGGAAACACCATATATTTT. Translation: CASSEQTGLGNTIYF.

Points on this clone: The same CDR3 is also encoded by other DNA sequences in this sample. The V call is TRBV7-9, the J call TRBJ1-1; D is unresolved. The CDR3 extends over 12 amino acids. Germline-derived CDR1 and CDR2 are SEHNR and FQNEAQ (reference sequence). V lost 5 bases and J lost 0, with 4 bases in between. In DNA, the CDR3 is TGTGCCAGCAGCGGAGTGAACACTGAAGCTTTCTTT. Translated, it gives CASSGVNTEAFF.

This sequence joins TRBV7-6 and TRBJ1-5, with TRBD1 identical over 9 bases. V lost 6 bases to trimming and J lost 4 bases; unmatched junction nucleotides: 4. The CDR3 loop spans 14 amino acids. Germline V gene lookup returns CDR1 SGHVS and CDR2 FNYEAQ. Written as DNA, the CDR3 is TGTGCCAGCAGTTCCGGGACAGGGAATCAGCCCCAGCATTTT. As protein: CASSSGTGNQPQHF.

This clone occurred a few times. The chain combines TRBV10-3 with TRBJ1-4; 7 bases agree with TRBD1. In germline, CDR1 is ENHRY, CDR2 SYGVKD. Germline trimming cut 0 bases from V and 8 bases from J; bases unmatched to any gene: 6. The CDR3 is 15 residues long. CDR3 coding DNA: TGTGCCATCAGTGAGTCCGACAGGGCGGGAGAAAAACTGTTTTTT. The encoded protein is CAISESDRAGEKLFF.

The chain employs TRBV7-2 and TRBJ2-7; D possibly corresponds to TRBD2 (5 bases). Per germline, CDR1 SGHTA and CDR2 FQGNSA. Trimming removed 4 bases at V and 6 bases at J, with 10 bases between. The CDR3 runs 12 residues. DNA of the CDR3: TGTGCCAGCAGCTCAGGACTCCTCGAGCAGTACTTC. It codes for CASSSGLLEQYF.

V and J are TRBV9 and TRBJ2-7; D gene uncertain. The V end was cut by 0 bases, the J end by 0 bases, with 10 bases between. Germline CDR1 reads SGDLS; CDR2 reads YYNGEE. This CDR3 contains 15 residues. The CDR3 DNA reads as TGTGCCAGCAGCGTAGAGGGCGGAAGCTCCTACGAGCAGTACTTC. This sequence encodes CASSVEGGSSYEQYF.

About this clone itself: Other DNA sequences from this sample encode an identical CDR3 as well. The CDR3, as DNA: TGTGCCACCAGCAGAGAAGTCGGGGAGCAGTTCTTC. Its translation: CATSREVGEQFF. V and J are TRBV15 and TRBJ2-1; no definite D call. Germline assignment: CDR1 LNHNV and CDR2 YYDKDF (reference sequence). This CDR3 is built from 12 residues. The V gene lost 0 bases and the J gene lost 10 bases, with 7 bases spanning the gap. Complete variable domain (other parts from reference TRBV15 and TRBJ2-1): DAMVIQNPRYQVTQFGKPVTLSCSQTLNHNVMYWYQQKSSQAPKLLFHYYDKDFNNEADTPDNFQSRRPNTSFCFLDIRSPGLGDTAMYLCATSREVGEQFFGPGTRLTVL.

CDR3 nucleotides: TGTGCCAGCAGTGAAGCTCGGATTCTAGCGGGAGGGGCGGCAGATACGCAGTATTTT. This gives the protein CASSEARILAGGAADTQYF. V usage is TRBV6-1 and J usage is TRBJ2-3, with 12 positions matching TRBD2. The CDR3 covers 19 residues. J was trimmed by 4 bases and V by 0 bases; bases with no gene match: 11. The germline CDR1 and CDR2 sequences are MNHNS and SASEGT.

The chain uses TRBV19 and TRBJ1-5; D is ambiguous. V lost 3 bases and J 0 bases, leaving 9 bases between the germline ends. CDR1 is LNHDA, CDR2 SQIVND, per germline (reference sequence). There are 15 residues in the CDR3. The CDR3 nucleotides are TGTGCCAGTAGTATTGTCGGGAATAGCAATCAGCCCCAGCATTTT. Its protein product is CASSIVGNSNQPQHF.

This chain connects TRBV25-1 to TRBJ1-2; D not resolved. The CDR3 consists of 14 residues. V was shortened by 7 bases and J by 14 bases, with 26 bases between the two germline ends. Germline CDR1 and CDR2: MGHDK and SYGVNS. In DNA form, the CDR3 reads TGTGCCAGCACCTCCCGAAGTGGTTCCGGCGCGGAAACCTTC. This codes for CASTSRSGSGAETF.

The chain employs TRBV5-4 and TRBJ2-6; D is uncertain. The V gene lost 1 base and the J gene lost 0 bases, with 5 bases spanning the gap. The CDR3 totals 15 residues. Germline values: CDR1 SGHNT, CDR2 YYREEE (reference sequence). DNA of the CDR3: TGTGCCAGCAGCTTGACGTCCTCTGGGGCCAACGTCCTGACTTTC. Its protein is CASSLTSSGANVLTF. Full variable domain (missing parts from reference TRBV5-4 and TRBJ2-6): ETGVTQSPTHLIKTRGQQVTLRCSSQSGHNTVSWYQQALGQGPQFIFQYYREEENGRGNFPPRFSGLQFPNYSSELNVNALELDDSALYLCASSLTSSGANVLTFGAGSRLTVL.

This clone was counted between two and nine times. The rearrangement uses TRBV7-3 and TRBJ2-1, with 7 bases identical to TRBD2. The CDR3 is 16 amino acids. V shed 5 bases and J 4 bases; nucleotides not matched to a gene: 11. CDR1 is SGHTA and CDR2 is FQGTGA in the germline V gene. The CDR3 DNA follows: TGTGCCAGCAGCCCAACGACTAGCTCCGATTACAATGAGCAGTTCTTC. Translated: CASSPTTSSDYNEQFF.

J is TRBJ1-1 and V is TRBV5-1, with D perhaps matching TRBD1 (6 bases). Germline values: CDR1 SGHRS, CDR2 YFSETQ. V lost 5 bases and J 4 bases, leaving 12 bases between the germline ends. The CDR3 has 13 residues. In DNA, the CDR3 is TGCGCCAGCAGGGGGGCGGGAATCACTGAAGCTTTCTTT. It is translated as CASRGAGITEAFF.

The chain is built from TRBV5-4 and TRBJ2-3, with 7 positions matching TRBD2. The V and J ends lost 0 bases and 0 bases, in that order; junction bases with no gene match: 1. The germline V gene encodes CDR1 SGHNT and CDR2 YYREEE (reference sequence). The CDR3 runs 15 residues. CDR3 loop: CASSLERGSTDTQYF. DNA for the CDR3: TGTGCCAGCAGCTTGGAGCGGGGCAGCACAGATACGCAGTATTTT.

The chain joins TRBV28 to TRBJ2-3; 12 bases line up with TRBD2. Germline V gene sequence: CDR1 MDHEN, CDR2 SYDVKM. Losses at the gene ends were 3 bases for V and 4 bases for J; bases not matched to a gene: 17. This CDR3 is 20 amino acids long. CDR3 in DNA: TGTGCCAGCAGTTTCCTGTCGCTAGCGGGAGGGCTAGGTTTGTCAGATACGCAGTATTTT. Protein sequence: CASSFLSLAGGLGLSDTQYF.

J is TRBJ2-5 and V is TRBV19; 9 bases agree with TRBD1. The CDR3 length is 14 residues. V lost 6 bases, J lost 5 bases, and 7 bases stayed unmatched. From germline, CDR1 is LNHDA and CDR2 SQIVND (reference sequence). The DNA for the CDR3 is TGTGCCAGTAGGAACAGGGGGCGCCAGGAGACCCAGTACTTC. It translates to CASRNRGRQETQYF.

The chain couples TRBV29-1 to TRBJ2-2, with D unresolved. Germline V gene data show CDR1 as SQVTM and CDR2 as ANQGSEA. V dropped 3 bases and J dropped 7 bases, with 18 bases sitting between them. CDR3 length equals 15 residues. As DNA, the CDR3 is TGCAGCGTTGAGGTCGAACAAAGTTTCGGCGGGGAGCTGTTTTTT. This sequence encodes CSVEVEQSFGGELFF.